What follows are 9 T cell receptor beta chains derived from one specimen sequenced in a study of technical replicates of blood from a handful of donors. Clones were sequenced by immunoSEQ multiplex PCR, and TCRdb holds only the in-frame ones, with some missing. The top ten hold around 4% of the sample, which has approximately 81,000 clones, 70% to 90% seen once. The sequencing sample was made of PBMCs. The origin of the receptors is a human donor in good health. Some clones in this sample may be carry-over from other donors' samples.

CDR3 in amino acids: CAWSDTRNQPQHF. CDR3 nucleotides: TGTGCCTGGAGTGATACGAGGAATCAGCCCCAGCATTTT. The chain employs TRBV30 and TRBJ1-5, with D unresolved. V was pared by 1 base and J by 4 bases, with 8 bases between. Germline V gene lookup returns CDR1 GTSNPN and CDR2 SVGIG (reference sequence). This CDR3 contains 13 residues.

This CDR3 is CASSLSGGASWVYGYTF. The CDR3 nucleotides are TGTGCCAGCAGCTTATCGGGGGGCGCTAGTTGGGTTTATGGCTACACCTTC. The V call is TRBV7-2, the J call TRBJ1-2, with TRBD1 as a possible D gene (6 bases). The V end lost 2 bases, the J end lost 5 bases, and 21 bases lay between the germline ends. Per the germline V gene, CDR1 is SGHTA and CDR2 is FQGNSA. The CDR3 is 17 residues long.

The chain uses TRBV6-5 and TRBJ1-6; 12 bases are a match to TRBD1. Germline CDR1 is MNHEY and CDR2 is SVGAGI. Trimming removed 6 bases from V and 9 bases from J; junction bases left unmatched: 3. CDR3 length equals 14 residues. The CDR3 nucleotides read TGTGCCAGCAGCCAGGGACAGGGGGCTTCACCCCTCCACTTT. This codes for CASSQGQGASPLHF.

This clone was detected a few times. This sequence joins TRBV30 and TRBJ1-1; D not resolved. There are 13 residues in the CDR3. Trimming removed 4 bases from V and 5 bases from J, with 14 bases in between. Germline V lookup: CDR1 GTSNPN, CDR2 SVGIG (reference sequence). CDR3 bases: TGTGCCTGGACCGCGACCCGCGGGACTGAAGCTTTCTTT. Translation gives CAWTATRGTEAFF.

This clone was detected only a few times. This rearrangement joins TRBV7-6 to TRBJ1-1; D might be TRBD1 (5 bases). The CDR3 is made up of 12 amino acids. Per germline, CDR1 SGHVS and CDR2 FNYEAQ. Trimming pared 9 bases from V and 2 bases from J, leaving 10 bases between. The CDR3 nucleotides read TGTGCCAGTACGGGGGACAACACTGAAGCTTTCTTT. It translates to CASTGDNTEAFF.

This rearrangement joins TRBV30 to TRBJ1-2; 7 bases map to TRBD1. V lost 0 bases, J lost 6 bases, and 7 bases stayed unmatched. This CDR3 region has 14 residues. The germline V gene encodes CDR1 GTSNPN and CDR2 SVGIG (reference sequence). DNA for the CDR3: TGTGCCTGGAGTGTACTGGGTAGGGGGCATGGCTACACCTTC. Translated, it gives CAWSVLGRGHGYTF. The full variable domain, in which reference TRBV30 and TRBJ1-2 provide the parts outside the CDR3, is SQTIHQWPATLVQPVGSPLSLECTVEGTSNPNLYWYRQAAGRGLQLLFYSVGIGQISSEVPQNLSASRPQDRQFILSSKKLLLSDSGFYLCAWSVLGRGHGYTFGSGTRLTVV.

This chain connects TRBV30 to TRBJ2-7; 7 nucleotides agree with TRBD1. The V segment lost 3 bases and the J segment 2 bases; nucleotides outside the gene matches: 4. Germline V gives CDR1 GTSNPN, CDR2 SVGIG (reference sequence). There are 13 residues in the CDR3. Written as DNA, the CDR3 is TGTGCCTGGAGAAGGGACAGAGCCTACGAGCAGTACTTC. This sequence encodes CAWRRDRAYEQYF.

CDR3 region: CASSQDGQRLETQYF. The CDR3 DNA reads TGTGCCAGCAGCCAAGATGGCCAGAGGTTGGAGACCCAGTACTTC. The chain carries TRBV4-2 and TRBJ2-5, with D unresolved. The CDR3 has 15 amino acids. Trimming pared 0 bases from V and 5 bases from J, leaving 13 bases between. In germline, CDR1 is LGHNA, CDR2 YNFKEQ.

This clone was seen a single time. The V and J genes are TRBV19 and TRBJ1-2, with 8 bases lining up with TRBD1. The germline CDR1 and CDR2 sequences are LNHDA and SQIVND (reference sequence). V shed 3 bases and J 0 bases; nucleotides not matched to a gene: 9. The CDR3 is made up of 17 amino acids. This chain's CDR3 is CASSIRDRSRANYGYTF. DNA for the CDR3: TGTGCCAGTAGTATCCGGGACAGGAGCCGAGCTAACTATGGCTACACCTTC.